The clone carrying this TCR beta chain was counted ten times or more. The antigen is unknown. Amplification yielded TCR beta CDR3 regions, with RNA transcripts as the source. With the HTBI primer set, the TCR CDR3 went through a first round of RT-PCR. Each CDR3 protein is one row after TCRdb ran MiXCR on the multiplex PCR reads. This table has 250,000 to 300,000 distinct CDR3 sequences, 17% appearing once. Inclusion characteristics of ophthalmopathy patients comprised a Clinical Activity Score of at least 3, a NOSPECS grade of at least 4, and duration under 3 months. Clinical symptoms, serum thyroxine and TRAb, thyroid ultrasound and orbital computed tomography together formed the diagnostic basis. Germline V gene sequence: CDR1 SQVTM, CDR2 ANQGSEA. CDR3 size: 12 residues. Trimming stripped 3 bases from V and 6 bases from J, with 11 bases between. The sample comes from a study of T cells in Graves' hyperthyroidism and ophthalmopathy. Study-wide results and caveats: In the blood, most expanded thyroid clonotypes above 0.001 appeared as well. Stable hyperthyroidism and ophthalmopathy were separated using 13 V-J signatures.

The chain links TRBV29-1 to TRBJ2-5; a possible D gene is TRBD2 (5 bases). The clonotype was recovered from a woman aged 60 to 75 with Graves' ophthalmopathy. The material sequenced was blood. CDR3 protein: CSVEKSGKTQYF. The CDR3 nucleotides read TGCAGCGTTGAGAAATCGGGGAAGACCCAGTACTTC.